This entry features one TCR beta chain sequence. The antigen is undetermined. This sample was included in a study of PD-1 blockade in classical Hodgkin lymphoma. The study, taken as a whole, reports: Complete responders possessed baseline diversity comparable to newly diagnosed patients. Underlying causes for the observed repertoire differences were not defined, possibly disease activity or prior therapy. With CD4+ cells, TCR diversity rose significantly by C4D1, but not with CD8+ cells.

Brentuximab vedotin exposure varied, and every patient relapsed after autologous stem cell transplantation. Patients' outcomes at their best amounted to complete response, partial response or progressive disease. CDR3 length: 13 residues. Trimming cost V 10 bases and J 5 bases, with 18 bases left between them. CDR1 and CDR2 from the germline V gene are MDHEN and SYDVKM. The method was immunoSEQ multiplex PCR; TCRdb's version includes in-frame clones alone and lacks a portion of them. The table shows roughly 17,000 clones, with about 80% occurring only once. Sequencing used peripheral blood mononuclear cells (PBMCs), obtained at baseline. This chain uses TRBV28 with TRBJ2-7, with no clear D. This receptor was obtained from a human donor with classical Hodgkin lymphoma. CDR3 loop: CAIATRVLDEQYF. DNA of the CDR3: TGTGCCATCGCGACTCGGGTTTTGGACGAGCAGTACTTC.